This T cell receptor beta chain was identified in a study of cytomegalovirus exposure and HLA in healthy donors. Overall study results and limits: Prediction of most subjects' HLA-A and HLA-B alleles by TCR beta sequences was reportedly accurate.

The CDR3 is 16 residues long. Germline trimming cut 2 bases from V and 8 bases from J; bases unmatched to any gene: 12. Per the germline V gene, CDR1 is GTSNPN and CDR2 is SVGIG (reference sequence). Vbeta (60) and Jbeta (13) primers were used in the PCR. TCRdb keeps only in-frame clones here, not all; method: immunoSEQ multiplex PCR. Of about 150,000 clones in the sample, about 80% were seen once. With regard to this clone: No antigen is known for it.

The receptor's source is a man in his forties or fifties in good health and CMV-seropositive. The rearrangement links TRBV30 to TRBJ2-1; 10 bases map to TRBD2. The source material was PBMCs. CDR3 sequence (DNA): TGTGCCTGGAGTCCCCTGGGTTTAGCGGGAGGCTATGAGCAGTTCTTC. Protein: CAWSPLGLAGGYEQFF.